There are a few counts of the clone carrying this TCR beta chain. The CDR3 sequence is 15 residues long. V lost 3 bases and J lost 2, with 14 bases in between. CDR1 and CDR2 from the germline V gene are SGHKS and YYEKEE (reference sequence). This sample was included in a study of OX40 agonist ivuxolimab in advanced cancers. On the study more broadly: Patients were dosed intravenously with ivuxolimab at 0.01 to 10 mg/kg every 2 weeks. Anti-PD-1, anti-PD-L1 or anti-CTLA-4 therapy given earlier was allowed, and 40% had some. Three patients got partial responses; one had hepatocellular carcinoma and two had cutaneous melanoma.

Blood sampling was done at baseline, cycle 4 day 1, and cycle 7 day 1. Measured with immunoSEQ multiplex PCR; TCRdb has only the in-frame clones, and not every one. The data contain over 40,000 clones, about 88% of them singletons. Sequences were derived from CD4+ or CD8+ T cells sorted from blood, sampled in a trial of the OX40 agonist ivuxolimab. This TCR derives from an adult with an advanced solid tumor such as melanoma, head and neck, liver or kidney cancer. This chain links TRBV5-5 with TRBJ2-5, with a possible D match to TRBD2 (6 bases). Here the CDR3 DNA reads TGTGCCAGCAGCTCAAGGGTGGGGGGACAAGAGACCCAGTACTTC. As protein: CASSSRVGGQETQYF.